Shown below are 20 T cell receptor beta chains from a single sample sequenced in a study of blood T cell repertoires in COVID-19. The assay was immunoSEQ multiplex PCR, and TCRdb's table has in-frame clones only and misses some. The data contain roughly 130,000 clones, about 86% of them singletons. Material: PBMCs or T cells enriched from blood (not recorded which). These TCRs come from a woman between 50 and 59 years old who had recovered from COVID-19.

V is TRBV3-1 (or the pseudogene TRBV3-2) and J is TRBJ2-2; 13 positions agree with TRBD2. Trimming cost V 5 bases and J 10 bases; bases outside gene matches: 4. Germline CDR1 is LGHDT and CDR2 is YNNKEL (reference sequence). The CDR3 extends over 14 amino acids. CDR3 residues: CASSKGLAGLELFF. CDR3 sequence (DNA): TGTGCCAGCAGCAAGGGACTAGCGGGGTTGGAGCTGTTTTTT.

V gene TRBV19 combines with J gene TRBJ2-7; D not resolved. V gave up 3 bases and J gave up 3 bases, with 9 bases separating them. Germline values: CDR1 LNHDA, CDR2 SQIVND (reference sequence). The CDR3 is made up of 13 amino acids. Here the CDR3 reads CASSMSSGYEQYF. CDR3 DNA sequence: TGTGCCAGTAGTATGAGTTCTGGCTACGAGCAGTACTTC.

V is TRBV24-1 and J is TRBJ1-6, with 7 nucleotides matching TRBD1. Trimming took 4 bases from V and 7 from J; bases not matched to a gene: 3. CDR1 KGHDR and CDR2 SFDVKD come from the germline V gene. The CDR3 runs to 14 residues. The CDR3 loop is CATSEGGQNSPLHF. The CDR3 region has the DNA TGTGCCACCAGTGAAGGGGGACAGAATTCACCCCTCCACTTT.

This rearrangement joins TRBV29-1 to TRBJ2-7; D gene ambiguous. The V gene's germline CDR1 is SQVTM and CDR2 ANQGSEA. The CDR3 extends over 14 amino acids. V was pared by 2 bases and J by 4 bases, with 15 bases between. The CDR3: CSVETPGQSYEQYF. CDR3 sequence (DNA): TGCAGCGTTGAAACCCCTGGGCAGTCTTACGAGCAGTACTTC.

The rearrangement uses TRBV7-2 and TRBJ1-2, with D uncertain. The length of the CDR3 is 15 residues. Per germline, CDR1 SGHTA and CDR2 FQGNSA. Deletions cut 0 bases from V and 6 bases from J, with 14 bases between. The CDR3: CASSLAGSSPDGYTF. The CDR3 nucleotides read TGTGCCAGCAGCTTAGCGGGCAGTTCCCCCGATGGCTACACCTTC.

The rearrangement uses TRBV6-5 and TRBJ1-2, with D possibly matching TRBD1 (6 bases). Germline loops: CDR1 MNHEY, CDR2 SVGAGI. This CDR3 spans 14 amino acids. V was shortened by 5 bases and J by 5 bases, with 15 bases between the two germline ends. The CDR3 sequence: CASSRGGAEYGYTF. DNA for the CDR3: TGTGCCAGCAGTCGGGGGGGGGCGGAATATGGCTACACCTTC.

The chain is built from TRBV29-1 and TRBJ2-1; TRBD1 aligns across 7 bases. The CDR3 is made up of 14 amino acids. J lost 5 bases, V lost 6 bases, and 10 bases had no gene match. Germline CDR1 SQVTM, CDR2 ANQGSEA. CDR3 DNA sequence: TGCAGCGTGACACGGGACAGCAAAAACAATGAGCAGTTCTTC. This encodes CSVTRDSKNNEQFF.

V usage is TRBV27 and J usage is TRBJ2-1; TRBD2 aligns across 13 bases. V lost 1 base, J lost 12 bases, and 9 bases stayed unmatched. The V gene's germline CDR1 is MNHEY and CDR2 SMNVEV (reference sequence). This CDR3 spans 16 amino acids. CDR3 bases: TGTGCCAGCAGTTTATTCCTTACTAGCGGGGGGGCGGGGCAGTTCTTC. This sequence encodes CASSLFLTSGGAGQFF.

The rearrangement joins TRBV27 to TRBJ1-1, with D unresolved. This CDR3 is built from 14 residues. CDR1 and CDR2 from the germline V gene are MNHEY and SMNVEV (reference sequence). Trimming left V 5 bases short and J 0 bases short, with 10 bases between. The CDR3 reads CASSIPGLNTEAFF. The CDR3 coding sequence is TGTGCCAGCAGTATTCCGGGTTTGAACACTGAAGCTTTCTTT.

The chain employs TRBV7-3 and TRBJ2-1, with D maybe TRBD2 (7 bases). The CDR3 extends over 13 amino acids. V was clipped by 6 bases and J by 4 bases, with 10 bases between them. Germline V lookup: CDR1 SGHTA, CDR2 FQGTGA. The CDR3 loop reads CASRRGQYNEQFF. In DNA, the CDR3 is TGTGCCAGCAGGCGGGGGCAATACAATGAGCAGTTCTTC.

V is TRBV7-2 and J is TRBJ1-5, with 9 positions matching TRBD1. Germline V CDR1 and CDR2: SGHTA, FQGNSA. The CDR3 covers 15 residues. The V segment lost 2 bases and the J segment 6 bases; nucleotides outside the gene matches: 5. CDR3 region: CASSLWGQGGQPQHF. DNA for the CDR3: TGTGCCAGCAGCTTATGGGGACAGGGAGGTCAGCCCCAGCATTTT.

The DNA for the CDR3 is TGTGCCAGCAGTGGACAGGGGGCAAGTGGAAACACCATATATTTT. Amino acids: CASSGQGASGNTIYF. The chain recombines TRBV2 with TRBJ1-3; 10 bases align to TRBD1. After removal of 4 bases from V and 3 bases from J, the junction contained 3 bases not matched to a gene. This CDR3 is built from 15 residues. Germline V gene lookup returns CDR1 SNHLY and CDR2 FYNNEI.

CDR3 DNA: TGTGCCAGCAGCTTGCGCGGGGGGGCCAATGAGCAGTTCTTC. Protein: CASSLRGGANEQFF. V is TRBV11-2 and J is TRBJ2-1, with 9 bases that match TRBD2. Germline-derived CDR1 and CDR2 are SGHAT and FQNNGV. Trimming removed 3 bases from V and 6 bases from J; junction bases left unmatched: 3. CDR3 length: 14 amino acids.

The V gene is TRBV11-3, the J gene TRBJ1-3; 7 nucleotides line up with TRBD1. There are 14 residues in the CDR3. Germline CDR1 is SGHNT and CDR2 is YENEEA. With V trimmed by 3 bases and J by 5 bases, 4 bases remained unmatched. The CDR3 region has the DNA TGTGCCAGCAGCTTGAGGGACAGCAGAAACACCATATATTTT. Translation: CASSLRDSRNTIYF.

The chain is built from TRBV12-3 or TRBV12-4 and TRBJ2-1; no clear D gene. Trimming left V 2 bases short and J 7 bases short, with 9 bases between. The CDR3 contains 13 residues. Here the CDR3 reads CASSLLPVNEQFF. CDR3 in DNA: TGTGCCAGCAGTTTATTACCGGTAAATGAGCAGTTCTTC.

The chain has TRBV14 and TRBJ1-2, with unresolved D. The germline CDR1 and CDR2 sequences are SGHDN and FVKESK. V shed 1 base and J shed 6 bases, with 9 bases lying between them. The CDR3 totals 13 residues. The CDR3 spells CASSQGGFDGYTF. The CDR3 DNA sequence: TGTGCCAGCAGCCAAGGAGGGTTTGATGGCTACACCTTC.

The chain joins TRBV6-5 to TRBJ1-6, with 8 positions matching TRBD1. CDR3 size: 15 residues. The J segment lost 7 bases and the V segment lost 5 bases, leaving 7 bases of the junction unmatched. Germline V gene data show CDR1 as MNHEY and CDR2 as SVGAGI. The CDR3 spells CASSRTGLENSPLHF. CDR3 DNA sequence: TGTGCCAGCAGTCGGACAGGGCTCGAAAATTCACCCCTCCACTTT.

J is TRBJ1-5 and V is TRBV5-8; no definite D call. This CDR3 has 13 residues. CDR1 SGHTS and CDR2 YDEGEE come from the germline V gene. V lost 3 bases and J lost 4, with 8 bases in between. The CDR3 sequence is CASSSQTNQPQHF. Here the CDR3 DNA reads TGTGCCAGCAGCTCGCAGACTAATCAGCCCCAGCATTTT.

This chain joins TRBV7-6 and TRBJ1-6; TRBD1 aligns across 8 bases. CDR1 is SGHVS, CDR2 FNYEAQ, per germline. The CDR3 loop spans 16 amino acids. The V segment lost 0 bases and the J segment 5 bases; nucleotides outside the gene matches: 3. CDR3 residues: CASSLAGTGNNSPLHF. Written as DNA, the CDR3 is TGTGCCAGCAGCTTAGCCGGGACAGGAAATAATTCACCCCTCCACTTT.

The genes are TRBV30 and TRBJ1-1; D possibly corresponds to TRBD1 (5 bases). CDR1 and CDR2 (germline): GTSNPN, SVGIG (reference sequence). The germline V and J ends were trimmed by 2 bases and 7 bases, with 14 bases remaining between them. This CDR3 spans 13 amino acids. The CDR3 DNA sequence: TGTGCCTGGAGTTTCAACACAGGCTATGAAGCTTTCTTT. Translation gives CAWSFNTGYEAFF.